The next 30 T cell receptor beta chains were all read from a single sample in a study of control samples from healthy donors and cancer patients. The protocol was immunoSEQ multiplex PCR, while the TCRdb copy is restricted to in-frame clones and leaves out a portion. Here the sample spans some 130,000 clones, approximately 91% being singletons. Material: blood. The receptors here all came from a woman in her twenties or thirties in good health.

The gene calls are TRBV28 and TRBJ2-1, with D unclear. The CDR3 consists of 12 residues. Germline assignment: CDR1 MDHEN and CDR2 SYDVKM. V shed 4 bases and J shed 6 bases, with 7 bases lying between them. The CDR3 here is CASSSSVNEQFF. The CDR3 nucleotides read TGTGCCAGCAGTTCAAGTGTCAATGAGCAGTTCTTC.

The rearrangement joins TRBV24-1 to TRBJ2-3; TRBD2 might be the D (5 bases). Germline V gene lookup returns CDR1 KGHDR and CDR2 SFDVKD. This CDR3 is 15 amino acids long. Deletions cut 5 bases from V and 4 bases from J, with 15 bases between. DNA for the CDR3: TGTGCCACCAGTGGACGGGAAAGGGCCCCAGATACGCAGTATTTT. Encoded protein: CATSGRERAPDTQYF.

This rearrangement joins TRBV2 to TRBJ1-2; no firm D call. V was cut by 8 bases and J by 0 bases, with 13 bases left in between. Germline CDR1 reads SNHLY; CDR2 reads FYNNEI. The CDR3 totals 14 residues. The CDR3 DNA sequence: TGTGCCAGCCAAGCCGACGGTGCTAACTATGGCTACACCTTC. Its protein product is CASQADGANYGYTF.

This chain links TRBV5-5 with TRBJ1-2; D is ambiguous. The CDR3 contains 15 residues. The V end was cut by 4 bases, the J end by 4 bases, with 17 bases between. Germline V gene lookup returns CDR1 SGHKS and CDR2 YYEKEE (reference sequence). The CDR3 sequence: CASSLREVGRYGYTF. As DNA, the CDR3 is TGTGCCAGCAGCCTCCGAGAGGTAGGGCGCTATGGCTACACCTTC.

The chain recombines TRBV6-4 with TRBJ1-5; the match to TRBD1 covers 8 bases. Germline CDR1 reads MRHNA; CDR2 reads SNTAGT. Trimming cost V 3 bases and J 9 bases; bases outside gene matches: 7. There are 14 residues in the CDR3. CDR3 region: CASSETGEGRPQHF. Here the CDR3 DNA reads TGTGCCAGCAGTGAGACAGGGGAGGGTCGGCCCCAGCATTTT.

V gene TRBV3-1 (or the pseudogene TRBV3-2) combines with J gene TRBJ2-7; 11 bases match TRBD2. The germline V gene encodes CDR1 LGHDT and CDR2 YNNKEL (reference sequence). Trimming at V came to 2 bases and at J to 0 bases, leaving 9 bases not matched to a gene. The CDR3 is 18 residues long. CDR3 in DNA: TGTGCCAGCAGCCAAAAACTCCCGACTAGCGGGACCTCCTACGAGCAGTACTTC. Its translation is CASSQKLPTSGTSYEQYF.

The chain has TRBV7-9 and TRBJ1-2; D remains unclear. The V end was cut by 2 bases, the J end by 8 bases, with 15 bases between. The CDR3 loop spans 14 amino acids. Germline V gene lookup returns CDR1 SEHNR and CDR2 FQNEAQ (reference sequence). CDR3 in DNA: TGTGCCAGCAGCTTAAGCTCAGGCCTGGGAGGCTACACCTTC. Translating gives CASSLSSGLGGYTF.

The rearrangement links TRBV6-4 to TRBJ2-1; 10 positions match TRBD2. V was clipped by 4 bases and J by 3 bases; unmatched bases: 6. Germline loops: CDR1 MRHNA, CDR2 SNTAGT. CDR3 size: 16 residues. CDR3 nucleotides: TGTGCCAGCAGTGTAAAGGGGACTAGCGTCTACAATGAGCAGTTCTTC. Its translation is CASSVKGTSVYNEQFF.

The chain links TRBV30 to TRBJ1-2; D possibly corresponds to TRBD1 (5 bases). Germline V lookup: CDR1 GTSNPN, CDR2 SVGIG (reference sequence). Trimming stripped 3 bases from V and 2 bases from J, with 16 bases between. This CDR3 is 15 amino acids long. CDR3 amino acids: CAWSVDGALNYGYTF. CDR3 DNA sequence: TGTGCCTGGAGCGTGGACGGGGCATTAAACTATGGCTACACCTTC. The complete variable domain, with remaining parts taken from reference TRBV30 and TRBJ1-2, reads SQTIHQWPATLVQPVGSPLSLECTVEGTSNPNLYWYRQAAGRGLQLLFYSVGIGQISSEVPQNLSASRPQDRQFILSSKKLLLSDSGFYLCAWSVDGALNYGYTFGSGTRLTVV.

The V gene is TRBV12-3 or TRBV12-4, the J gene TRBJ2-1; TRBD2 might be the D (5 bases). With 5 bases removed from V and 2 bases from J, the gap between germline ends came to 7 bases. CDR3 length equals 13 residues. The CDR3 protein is CASSPGTYNEQFF. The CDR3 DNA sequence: TGTGCCAGCAGTCCCGGGACCTACAATGAGCAGTTCTTC.

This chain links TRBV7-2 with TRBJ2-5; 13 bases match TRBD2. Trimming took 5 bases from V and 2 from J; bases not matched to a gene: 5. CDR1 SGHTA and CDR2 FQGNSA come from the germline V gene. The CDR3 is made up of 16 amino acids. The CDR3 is CASSPRTSGGQETQYF. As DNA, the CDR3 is TGTGCCAGCAGCCCGAGGACTAGCGGGGGACAAGAGACCCAGTACTTC.

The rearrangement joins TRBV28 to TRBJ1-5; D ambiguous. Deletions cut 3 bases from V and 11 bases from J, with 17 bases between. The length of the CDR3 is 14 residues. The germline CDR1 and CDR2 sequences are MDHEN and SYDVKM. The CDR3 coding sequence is TGTGCCAGCAGTTTTAGGCGGGATCACGCAGCCCAGCATTTT. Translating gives CASSFRRDHAAQHF.

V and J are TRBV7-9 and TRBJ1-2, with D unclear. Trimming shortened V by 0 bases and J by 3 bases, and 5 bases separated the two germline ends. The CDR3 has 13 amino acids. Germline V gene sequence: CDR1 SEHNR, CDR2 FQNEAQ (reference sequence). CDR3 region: CASSLADHYGYTF. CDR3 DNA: TGTGCCAGCAGCTTAGCCGACCACTATGGCTACACCTTC.

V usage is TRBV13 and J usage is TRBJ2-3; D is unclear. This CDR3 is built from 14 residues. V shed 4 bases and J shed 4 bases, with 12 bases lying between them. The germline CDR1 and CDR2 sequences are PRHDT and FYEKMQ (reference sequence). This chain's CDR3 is CASSSIGLADTQYF. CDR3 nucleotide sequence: TGTGCCAGCAGCTCCATAGGGTTGGCAGATACGCAGTATTTT.

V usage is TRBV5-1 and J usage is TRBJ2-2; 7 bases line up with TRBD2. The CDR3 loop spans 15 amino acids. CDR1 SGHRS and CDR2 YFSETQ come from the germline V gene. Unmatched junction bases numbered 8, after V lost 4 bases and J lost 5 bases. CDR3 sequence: CASSTGLGRTGELFF. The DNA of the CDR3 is TGCGCCAGCAGCACCGGACTAGGACGGACCGGGGAGCTGTTTTTT.

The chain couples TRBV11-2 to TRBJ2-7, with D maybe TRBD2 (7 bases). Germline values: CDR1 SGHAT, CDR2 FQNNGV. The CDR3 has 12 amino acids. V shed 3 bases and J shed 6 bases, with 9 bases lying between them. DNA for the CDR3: TGTGCCAGCAGCTTGGGGGGGCCCGAGCAGTACTTC. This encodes CASSLGGPEQYF.

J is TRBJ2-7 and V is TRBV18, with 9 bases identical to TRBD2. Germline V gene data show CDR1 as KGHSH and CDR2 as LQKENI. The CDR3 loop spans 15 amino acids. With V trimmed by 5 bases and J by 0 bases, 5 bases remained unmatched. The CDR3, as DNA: TGTGCCAGCTCAGTGACTAGCGGAGACTCCTACGAGCAGTACTTC. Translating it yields CASSVTSGDSYEQYF. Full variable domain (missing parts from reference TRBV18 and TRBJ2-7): NAGVMQNPRHLVRRRGQEARLRCSPMKGHSHVYWYRQLPEEGLKFMVYLQKENIIDESGMPKERFSAEFPKEGPSILRIQQVVRGDSAAYFCASSVTSGDSYEQYFGPGTRLTVT.

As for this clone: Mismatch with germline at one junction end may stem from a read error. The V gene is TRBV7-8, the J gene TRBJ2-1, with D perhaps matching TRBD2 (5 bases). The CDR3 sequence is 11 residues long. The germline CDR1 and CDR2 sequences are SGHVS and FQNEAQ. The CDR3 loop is CASSSLAGWVF. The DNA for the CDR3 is TGTGCCAGCAGCTCTCTAGCTGGTTGGGTCTTC.

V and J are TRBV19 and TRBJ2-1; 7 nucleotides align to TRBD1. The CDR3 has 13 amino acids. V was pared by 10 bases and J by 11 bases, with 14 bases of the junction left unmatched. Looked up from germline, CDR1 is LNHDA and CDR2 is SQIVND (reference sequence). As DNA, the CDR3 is TGTGCCACCTCCGGGACAGACAATGTAAAGCAGTTCTTC. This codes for CATSGTDNVKQFF.

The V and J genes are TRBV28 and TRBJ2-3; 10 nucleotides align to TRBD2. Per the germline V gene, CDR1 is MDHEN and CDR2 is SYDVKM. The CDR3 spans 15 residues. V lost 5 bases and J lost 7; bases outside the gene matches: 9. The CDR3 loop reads CASSTSIAGGYTQYF. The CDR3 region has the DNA TGTGCCAGCAGTACCAGTATAGCGGGGGGATATACGCAGTATTTT.

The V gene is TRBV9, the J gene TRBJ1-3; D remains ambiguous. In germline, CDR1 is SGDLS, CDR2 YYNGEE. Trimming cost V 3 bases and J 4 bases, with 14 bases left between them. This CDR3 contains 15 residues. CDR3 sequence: CASSALHSSGNTIYF. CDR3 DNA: TGTGCCAGCAGCGCGCTCCACAGTTCAGGAAACACCATATATTTT.

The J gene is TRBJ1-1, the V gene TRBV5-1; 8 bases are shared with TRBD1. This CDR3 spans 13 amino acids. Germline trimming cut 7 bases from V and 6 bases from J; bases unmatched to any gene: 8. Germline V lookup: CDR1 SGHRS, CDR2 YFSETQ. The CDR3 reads CASRRGREAEAFF. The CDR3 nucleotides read TGCGCCAGCCGCAGGGGGCGCGAAGCTGAAGCTTTCTTT.

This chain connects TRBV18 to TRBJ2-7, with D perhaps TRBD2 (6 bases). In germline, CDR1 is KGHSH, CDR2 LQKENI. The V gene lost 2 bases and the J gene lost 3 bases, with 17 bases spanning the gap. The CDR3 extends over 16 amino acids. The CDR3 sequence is CASSPSPYGGIYEQYF. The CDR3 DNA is TGTGCCAGCTCACCATCCCCCTATGGCGGGATCTACGAGCAGTACTTC.

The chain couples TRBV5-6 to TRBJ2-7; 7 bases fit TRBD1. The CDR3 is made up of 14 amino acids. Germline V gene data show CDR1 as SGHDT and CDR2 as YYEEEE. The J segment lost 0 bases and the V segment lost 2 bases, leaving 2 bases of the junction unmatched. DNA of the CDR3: TGTGCCAGCAGCTTACAGGGGATCTCCTACGAGCAGTACTTC. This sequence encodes CASSLQGISYEQYF.

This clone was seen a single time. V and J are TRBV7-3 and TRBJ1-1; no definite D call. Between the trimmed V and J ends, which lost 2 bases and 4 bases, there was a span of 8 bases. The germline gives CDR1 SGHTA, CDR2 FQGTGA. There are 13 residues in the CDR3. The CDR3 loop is CASSLEPGTEAFF. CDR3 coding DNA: TGTGCCAGCAGCTTAGAACCGGGCACTGAAGCTTTCTTT.

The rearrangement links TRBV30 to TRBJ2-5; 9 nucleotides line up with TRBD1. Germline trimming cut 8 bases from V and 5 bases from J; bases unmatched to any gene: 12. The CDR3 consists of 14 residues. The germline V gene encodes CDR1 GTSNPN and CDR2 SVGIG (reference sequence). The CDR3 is CAGLDTGGAETQYF. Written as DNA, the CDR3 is TGTGCCGGACTGGACACAGGGGGCGCGGAGACCCAGTACTTC.

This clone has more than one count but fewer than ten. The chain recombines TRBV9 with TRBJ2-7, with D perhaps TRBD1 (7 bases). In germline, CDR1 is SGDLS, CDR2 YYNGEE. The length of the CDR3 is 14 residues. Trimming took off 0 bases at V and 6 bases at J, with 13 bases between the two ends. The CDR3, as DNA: TGTGCCAGCAGCGTAGAGTACAGGGGAGGCGAGCAGTACTTC. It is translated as CASSVEYRGGEQYF.

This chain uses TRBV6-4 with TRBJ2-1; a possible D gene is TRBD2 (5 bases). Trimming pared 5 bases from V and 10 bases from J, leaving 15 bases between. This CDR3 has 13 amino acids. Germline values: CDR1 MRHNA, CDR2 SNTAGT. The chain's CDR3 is CASSSDLYGEQFF. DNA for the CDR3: TGTGCCAGCAGTTCGGACTTGTACGGGGAGCAGTTCTTC.

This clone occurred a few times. As DNA, the CDR3 is TGTGCCAGCAGACCCCCAGGGTCAACTAATGAAAAACTGTTTTTT. Amino acid sequence: CASRPPGSTNEKLFF. The chain is built from TRBV27 and TRBJ1-4; D is perhaps TRBD1 (5 bases). The CDR3 totals 15 residues. The V gene's germline CDR1 is MNHEY and CDR2 SMNVEV (reference sequence). V was pared by 6 bases and J by 0 bases, with 11 bases between.

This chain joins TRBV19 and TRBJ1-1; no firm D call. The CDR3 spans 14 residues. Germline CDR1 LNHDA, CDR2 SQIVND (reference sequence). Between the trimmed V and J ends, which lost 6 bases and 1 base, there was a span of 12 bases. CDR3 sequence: CASRIQTTNTEAFF. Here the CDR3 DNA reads TGTGCCAGTAGAATACAAACTACGAACACTGAAGCTTTCTTT.